This TCR beta chain was captured in a study of OX40 agonist ivuxolimab in advanced cancers. Study summary: Patients received the agonistic anti-OX40 (CD134) antibody ivuxolimab. Patients were roughly 83% male with ages roughly 20 to 90, mean approximately 58.

Blood draws occurred at baseline, cycle 4 day 1, and cycle 7 day 1. The data were produced by immunoSEQ multiplex PCR, yet TCRdb's version contains in-frame clones alone and is incomplete. The table has 45,000 to 65,000 clones, about nine tenths seen once. The CDR3 is 13 residues long. V was shortened by 5 bases and J by 6 bases, with 11 bases between the two germline ends. Germline-derived CDR1 and CDR2 are MDHEN and SYDVKM. The chain carries TRBV28 and TRBJ2-1; D is ambiguous. This sample comprised CD4+ or CD8+ T cells sorted from blood, obtained in a trial of the OX40 agonist ivuxolimab. The TCR comes from an adult with an advanced solid tumor such as melanoma, head and neck, liver or kidney cancer. As DNA, the CDR3 is TGTGCCAGCAGTCTTCCAGGACGCAATGAGCAGTTCTTC. Translating gives CASSLPGRNEQFF.